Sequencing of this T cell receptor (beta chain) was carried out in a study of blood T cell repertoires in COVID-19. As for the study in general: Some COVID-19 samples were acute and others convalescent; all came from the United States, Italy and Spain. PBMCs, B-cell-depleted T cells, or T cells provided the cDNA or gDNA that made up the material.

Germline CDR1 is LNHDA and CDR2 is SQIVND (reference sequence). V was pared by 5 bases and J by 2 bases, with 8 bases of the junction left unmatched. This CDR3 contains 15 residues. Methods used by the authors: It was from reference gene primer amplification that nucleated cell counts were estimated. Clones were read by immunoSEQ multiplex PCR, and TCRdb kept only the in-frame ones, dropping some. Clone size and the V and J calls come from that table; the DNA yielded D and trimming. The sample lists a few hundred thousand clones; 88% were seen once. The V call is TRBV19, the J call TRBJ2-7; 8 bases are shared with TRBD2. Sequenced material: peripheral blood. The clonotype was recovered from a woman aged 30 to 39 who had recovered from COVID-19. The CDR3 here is CASSAASGGPYEQYF. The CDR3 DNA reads TGTGCCAGTAGTGCGGCGAGCGGGGGTCCCTACGAGCAGTACTTC.